These T cell receptor beta chains were read from a single sample in a study of cytomegalovirus exposure and HLA in healthy donors. Repertoires were generated with immunoSEQ multiplex PCR, while TCRdb's copy carries only in-frame clones and drops some. The sample consists of 55,000 to 65,000 clones, around 86% of them appearing once. Sequencing was carried out using PBMCs. The origin of the receptors is a female donor in good health and CMV-seronegative. The CDR3 runs from the conserved cysteine through the conserved F or W. Fields, in order: J gene, clone size, D gene, V gene, CDR3 length, CDR3 protein, CDR3 DNA. A D gene is named only where the DNA matches it firmly. Where a row states a size, it is once, few, many or the class of an expanded clone; other rows omit it.

J gene: TRBJ2-1; clone size: once; D gene: TRBD1; V gene: TRBV6-1; CDR3 length: 15; CDR3 protein: CASRTSGQSYDEQFF; CDR3 DNA: TGTGCCAGCAGAACCTCGGGACAGTCCTACGATGAGCAGTTCTTC
J gene: TRBJ2-2; clone size: NA; D gene: TRBD2; V gene: TRBV7-2; CDR3 length: 18; CDR3 protein: CASSSRLAGGPNTGELFF; CDR3 DNA: TGTGCCAGCAGCTCTCGACTAGCGGGGGGGCCGAACACCGGGGAGCTGTTTTTT
J gene: TRBJ2-3; clone size: NA; D gene: NA; V gene: TRBV6-5; CDR3 length: 14; CDR3 protein: CASSLAGAPDTQYF; CDR3 DNA: TGTGCCAGCAGTTTGGCGGGGGCCCCAGATACGCAGTATTTT
J gene: TRBJ1-1; clone size: NA; D gene: NA; V gene: TRBV30; CDR3 length: 12; CDR3 protein: CAWLTGGTEAFF; CDR3 DNA: TGTGCCTGGTTGACAGGCGGCACTGAAGCTTTCTTT
J gene: TRBJ1-5; clone size: NA; D gene: TRBD1; V gene: TRBV7-9; CDR3 length: 15; CDR3 protein: CASSFDRGNNQPQHF; CDR3 DNA: TGTGCCAGCAGCTTCGACAGGGGGAACAATCAGCCCCAGCATTTT
J gene: TRBJ1-1; clone size: NA; D gene: TRBD1; V gene: TRBV9; CDR3 length: 16; CDR3 protein: CASSVGRGPLNTEAFF; CDR3 DNA: TGTGCCAGCAGCGTAGGGAGGGGGCCTTTGAACACTGAAGCTTTCTTT
J gene: TRBJ2-7; clone size: NA; D gene: NA; V gene: TRBV29-1; CDR3 length: 13; CDR3 protein: CSVGWRGSYEQYF; CDR3 DNA: TGCAGCGTTGGATGGCGGGGCTCCTACGAGCAGTACTTC
J gene: TRBJ2-6; clone size: NA; D gene: NA; V gene: TRBV18; CDR3 length: 19; CDR3 protein: CASSTVPVVGHSGANVLTF; CDR3 DNA: TGTGCCAGCTCAACAGTTCCCGTTGTTGGTCACTCTGGGGCCAACGTCCTGACTTTC
J gene: TRBJ1-5; clone size: NA; D gene: TRBD1; V gene: TRBV2; CDR3 length: 20; CDR3 protein: CASSGDSGTGGIYSNQPQHF; CDR3 DNA: TGTGCCAGCAGTGGGGACTCCGGGACAGGGGGAATTTATAGCAATCAGCCCCAGCATTTT
J gene: TRBJ1-1; clone size: NA; D gene: NA; V gene: TRBV5-1; CDR3 length: 14; CDR3 protein: CASSSSTVNTEAFF; CDR3 DNA: TGCGCCAGCAGCTCCTCGACAGTTAACACTGAAGCTTTCTTT
J gene: TRBJ2-7; clone size: NA; D gene: NA; V gene: TRBV10-3; CDR3 length: 15; CDR3 protein: CAISEYTSNSYEQYF; CDR3 DNA: TGTGCCATCAGTGAGTACACCTCCAACTCCTACGAGCAGTACTTC
J gene: TRBJ1-3; clone size: NA; D gene: TRBD1; V gene: TRBV19; CDR3 length: 16; CDR3 protein: CASSKAQGASGNTIYF; CDR3 DNA: TGTGCCAGTAGTAAGGCGCAGGGGGCCAGTGGAAACACCATATATTTT
J gene: TRBJ2-2; clone size: NA; D gene: TRBD2; V gene: TRBV29-1; CDR3 length: 14; CDR3 protein: CSARTSGSKGELFF; CDR3 DNA: TGCAGCGCGCGGACTAGCGGGAGTAAAGGGGAGCTGTTTTTT
J gene: TRBJ2-7; clone size: NA; D gene: NA; V gene: TRBV28; CDR3 length: 14; CDR3 protein: CASSRPSRGHEQYF; CDR3 DNA: TGTGCCAGCAGTCGCCCCTCTAGGGGCCACGAGCAGTACTTC